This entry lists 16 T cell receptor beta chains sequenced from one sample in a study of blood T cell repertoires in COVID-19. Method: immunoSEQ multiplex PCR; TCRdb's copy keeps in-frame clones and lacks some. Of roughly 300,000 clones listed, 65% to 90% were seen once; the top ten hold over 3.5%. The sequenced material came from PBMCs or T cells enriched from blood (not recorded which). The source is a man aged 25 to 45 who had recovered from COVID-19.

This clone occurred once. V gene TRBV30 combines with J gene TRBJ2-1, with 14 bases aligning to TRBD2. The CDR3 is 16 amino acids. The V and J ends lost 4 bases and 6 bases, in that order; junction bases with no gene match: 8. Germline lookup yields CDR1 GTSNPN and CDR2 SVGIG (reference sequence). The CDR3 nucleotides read TGTGCCTGGAACTTCAAGGGACTAGCGGGAGTCAATGAGCAGTTCTTC. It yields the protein CAWNFKGLAGVNEQFF.

CDR3 DNA: TGTGCCAGCAGCCAAGGGACGGGAGGTCAGCCCCAGCATTTT. Translated: CASSQGTGGQPQHF. The V gene is TRBV3-1 (or the pseudogene TRBV3-2), the J gene TRBJ1-5; unclear D gene. Trimming left V 1 base short and J 6 bases short, with 10 bases between. The CDR3 length is 14 residues. The germline gives CDR1 LGHDT, CDR2 YNNKEL (reference sequence).

The CDR3 nucleotides are TGTGCCAGTAGTATAGATCGTGGCGCGGATGGCTACACCTTC. Translated, it gives CASSIDRGADGYTF. The J gene is TRBJ1-2, the V gene TRBV19; D uncertain. The V end was cut by 0 bases, the J end by 6 bases, with 11 bases between. Germline lookup yields CDR1 LNHDA and CDR2 SQIVND (reference sequence). CDR3 size: 14 residues.

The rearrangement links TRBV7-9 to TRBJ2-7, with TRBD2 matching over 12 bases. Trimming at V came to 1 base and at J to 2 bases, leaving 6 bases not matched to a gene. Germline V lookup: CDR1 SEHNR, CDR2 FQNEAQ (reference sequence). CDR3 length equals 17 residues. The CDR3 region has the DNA TGTGCCAGCAGCTTAGGACTAGCGGGAGAAAACCCCTACGAGCAGTACTTC. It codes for CASSLGLAGENPYEQYF.

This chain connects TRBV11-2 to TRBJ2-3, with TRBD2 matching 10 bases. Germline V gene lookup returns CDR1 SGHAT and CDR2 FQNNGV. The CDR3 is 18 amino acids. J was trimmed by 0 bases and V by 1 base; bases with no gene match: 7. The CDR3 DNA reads TGTGCCAGCAGCTTAGTCCCCCAGCGGGGGGGAAGCACAGATACGCAGTATTTT. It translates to CASSLVPQRGGSTDTQYF.

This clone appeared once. The CDR3 loop is CSVMVTISYQETQYF. CDR3 bases: TGCAGCGTTATGGTGACAATTTCCTACCAAGAGACCCAGTACTTC. The rearrangement joins TRBV29-1 to TRBJ2-5; D call uncertain. The V and J ends lost 5 bases and 0 bases respectively, with 16 bases between them. The CDR3 has 15 residues. CDR1 and CDR2 (germline): SQVTM, ANQGSEA.

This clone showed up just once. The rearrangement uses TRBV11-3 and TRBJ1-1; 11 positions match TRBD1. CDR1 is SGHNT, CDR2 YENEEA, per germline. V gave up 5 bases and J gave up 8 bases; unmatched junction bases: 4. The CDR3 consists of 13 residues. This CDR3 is CASSPRDRGEAFF. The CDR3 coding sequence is TGTGCCAGCAGCCCCAGGGACAGGGGGGAAGCTTTCTTT.

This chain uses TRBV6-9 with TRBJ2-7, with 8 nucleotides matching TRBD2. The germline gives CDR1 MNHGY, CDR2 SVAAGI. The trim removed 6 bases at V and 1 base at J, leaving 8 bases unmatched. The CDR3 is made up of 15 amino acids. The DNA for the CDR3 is TGTGCCAGCAGGATTGGGAGCGGGAGATCCTACGAGCAGTACTTC. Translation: CASRIGSGRSYEQYF.

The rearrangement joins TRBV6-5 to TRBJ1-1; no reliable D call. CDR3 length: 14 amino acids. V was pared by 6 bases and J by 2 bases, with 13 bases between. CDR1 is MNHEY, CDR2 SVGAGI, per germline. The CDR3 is CASSIKAGNTEAFF. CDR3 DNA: TGTGCCAGCAGCATAAAGGCAGGTAACACTGAAGCTTTCTTT.

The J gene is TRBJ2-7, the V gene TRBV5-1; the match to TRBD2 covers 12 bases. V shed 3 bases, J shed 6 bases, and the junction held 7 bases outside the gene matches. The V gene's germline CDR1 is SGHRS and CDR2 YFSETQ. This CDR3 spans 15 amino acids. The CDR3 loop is CASSSSTSGSSEQYF. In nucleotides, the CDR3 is TGCGCCAGCAGCTCCTCGACTAGCGGGAGTTCCGAGCAGTACTTC.

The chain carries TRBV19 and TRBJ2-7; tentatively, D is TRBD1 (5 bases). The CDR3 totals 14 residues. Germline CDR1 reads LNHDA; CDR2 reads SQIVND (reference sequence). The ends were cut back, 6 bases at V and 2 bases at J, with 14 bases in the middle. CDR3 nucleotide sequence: TGTGCCAGTAGCGCGACAGTTTCTACCTACGAGCAGTACTTC. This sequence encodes CASSATVSTYEQYF.

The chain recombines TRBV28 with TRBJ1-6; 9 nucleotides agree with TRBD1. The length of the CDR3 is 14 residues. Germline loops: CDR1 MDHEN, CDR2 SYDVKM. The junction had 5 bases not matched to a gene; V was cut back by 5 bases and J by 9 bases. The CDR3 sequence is CASSLRDRVSPLHF. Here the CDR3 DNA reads TGTGCCAGCAGTCTTCGGGACAGGGTTTCACCCCTCCACTTT.

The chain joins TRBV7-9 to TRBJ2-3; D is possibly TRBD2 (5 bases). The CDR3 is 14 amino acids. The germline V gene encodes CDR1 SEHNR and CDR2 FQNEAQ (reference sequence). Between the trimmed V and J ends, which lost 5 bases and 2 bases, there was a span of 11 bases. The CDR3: CASSRKRFTDTQYF. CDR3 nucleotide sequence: TGTGCCAGCAGCAGAAAGCGGTTCACAGATACGCAGTATTTT.

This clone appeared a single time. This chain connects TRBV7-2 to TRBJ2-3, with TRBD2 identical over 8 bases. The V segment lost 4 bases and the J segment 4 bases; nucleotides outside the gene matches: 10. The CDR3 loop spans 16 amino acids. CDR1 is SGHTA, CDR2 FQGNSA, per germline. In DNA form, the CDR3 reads TGTGCCAGCAGCTCGGAAGCGGCGGGACTAGCAGATACGCAGTATTTT. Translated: CASSSEAAGLADTQYF.

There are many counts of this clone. CDR3 sequence (DNA): TGCGCCAGCAGCTTACTAGCGGCCGCGAACACCGGGGAGCTGTTTTTT. It codes for CASSLLAAANTGELFF. The chain joins TRBV5-1 to TRBJ2-2; TRBD2 agrees at 8 bases. The CDR3 spans 16 residues. Germline V gene lookup returns CDR1 SGHRS and CDR2 YFSETQ. With V trimmed by 2 bases and J by 0 bases, 3 bases remained unmatched. Complete variable domain (other parts from reference TRBV5-1 and TRBJ2-2): KAGVTQTPRYLIKTRGQQVTLSCSPISGHRSVSWYQQTPGQGLQFLFEYFSETQRNKGNFPGRFSGRQFSNSRSEMNVSTLELGDSALYLCASSLLAAANTGELFFGEGSRLTVL.

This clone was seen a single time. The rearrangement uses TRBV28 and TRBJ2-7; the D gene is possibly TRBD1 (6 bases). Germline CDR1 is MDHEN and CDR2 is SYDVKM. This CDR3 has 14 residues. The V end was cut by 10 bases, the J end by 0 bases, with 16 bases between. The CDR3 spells CATMRQDSSYEQYF. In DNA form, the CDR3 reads TGTGCCACAATGCGACAGGATAGCTCCTACGAGCAGTACTTC.